These 24 T cell receptor beta chains share one sample of origin, sequenced in a study of T cells in Graves' hyperthyroidism and ophthalmopathy. It was RNA transcripts that yielded the amplified TCR beta CDR3 regions. The HTBI primer set drove a first-round RT-PCR of the TCR CDR3. TCRdb independently ran MiXCR on the multiplex PCR reads; one entry per CDR3 protein. The sample lists a few hundred thousand distinct CDR3 sequences; 15% to 18% were seen once. Sequenced material: blood. The receptors here all came from a woman aged 18 to 35 with Graves' hyperthyroidism.

This chain connects TRBV25-1 to TRBJ2-1; D perhaps matches TRBD2 (5 bases). Per germline, CDR1 MGHDK and CDR2 SYGVNS. The length of the CDR3 is 16 residues. V dropped 3 bases and J dropped 2 bases, with 14 bases sitting between them. In DNA form, the CDR3 reads TGTGCCAGCAGTGACCCTCGCCCGAGGGCCTACAATGAGCAGTTCTTC. Translating gives CASSDPRPRAYNEQFF.

Ten or more counts support this clonotype. The chain employs TRBV7-2 and TRBJ1-2; perhaps TRBD1 as D (6 bases). The CDR3 has 14 amino acids. Trimming pared 5 bases from V and 5 bases from J, leaving 15 bases between. Germline V lookup: CDR1 SGHTA, CDR2 FQGNSA. CDR3 coding DNA: TGTGCCAGCAGCCCAAATGGACAGTTTTATGGCTACACCTTC. The encoded protein is CASSPNGQFYGYTF.

This clonotype was detected a few times. A much larger clone lies one base from this, so it may be a read error. V usage is TRBV28 and J usage is TRBJ2-7, with 9 bases that match TRBD2. Germline V gives CDR1 MDHEN, CDR2 SYDVKM. After removal of 10 bases from V and 4 bases from J, the junction contained 14 bases not matched to a gene. There are 15 residues in the CDR3. CDR3 in DNA: TGTGCCACACAAGGCGGGGGGGCCAGAGGATACGAGCAGTACTTC. This gives the protein CATQGGGARGYEQYF.

On this clonotype: This sequence may be a read error, since a much larger clone differs from it by one base. The V and J genes are TRBV7-2 and TRBJ2-1; a weak D match, TRBD2 (5 bases). Germline lookup yields CDR1 SGHTA and CDR2 FQGNSA. Trimming stripped 5 bases from V and 0 bases from J, with 14 bases between. This CDR3 contains 16 residues. The chain's CDR3 is CASSHNSENSYNEQFF. In DNA, the CDR3 is TGTGCCAGCAGCCATAATAGCGAGAACTCCTACAATGAGCAGTTCTTC.

This clonotype turned up a few times. The chain has TRBV7-2 and TRBJ2-7, with D tentatively TRBD2 (6 bases). Germline lookup yields CDR1 SGHTA and CDR2 FQGNSA. This CDR3 region has 15 residues. V lost 5 bases and J lost 0, with 14 bases in between. CDR3 loop: CASSESGSSSYEQYF. The CDR3 nucleotides are TGTGCCAGCAGCGAGAGCGGGTCGAGCTCCTACGAGCAGTACTTC.

Many counts were recorded for this clonotype. This chain connects TRBV6-1 to TRBJ1-2; the D is unclear. This CDR3 has 13 amino acids. V gave up 7 bases and J gave up 4 bases, with 13 bases separating them. Germline V lookup: CDR1 MNHNS, CDR2 SASEGT. CDR3 coding DNA: TGTGCCAGCACCCCTGGTAGTTTCTATGGCTACACCTTC. As protein: CASTPGSFYGYTF.

This clonotype has ten or more counts. The genes are TRBV3-1 and TRBJ1-6; no clear D gene. The CDR3 contains 17 residues. Per germline, CDR1 LGHDT and CDR2 YNNKEL (reference sequence). V was clipped by 0 bases and J by 6 bases, with 15 bases between them. CDR3: CASSQDRALPSNSPLHF. The CDR3 DNA sequence: TGTGCCAGCAGCCAAGACCGGGCACTGCCTTCTAATTCACCCCTCCACTTT. Full variable domain (outside the CDR3, taken from reference TRBV3-1 and TRBJ1-6): DTAVSQTPKYLVTQMGNDKSIKCEQNLGHDTMYWYKQDSKKFLKIMFSYNNKELIINETVPNRFSPKSPDKAHLNLHINSLELGDSAVYFCASSQDRALPSNSPLHFGNGTRLTVT.

This clonotype has at least ten counts. This sequence joins TRBV12-3 or TRBV12-4 and TRBJ2-5; 9 bases are shared with TRBD2. CDR3 length: 15 residues. Trimming at V came to 4 bases and at J to 5 bases, leaving 8 bases not matched to a gene. Here the CDR3 reads CASSSIAGVSETQYF. CDR3 bases: TGTGCCAGCAGTTCGATAGCGGGAGTCTCGGAGACCCAGTACTTC.

The V gene is TRBV19, the J gene TRBJ1-2, with D unclear. Germline assignment: CDR1 LNHDA and CDR2 SQIVND (reference sequence). The ends were cut back, 8 bases at V and 7 bases at J, with 14 bases in the middle. The CDR3 length is 12 residues. CDR3 sequence: CASYAMKGGYTF. The CDR3 DNA sequence: TGTGCCAGTTATGCGATGAAGGGTGGCTACACCTTC.

This clonotype was counted ten times or more. This chain links TRBV3-1 with TRBJ1-2, with 8 bases lining up with TRBD1. With 2 bases clipped from V and 3 bases from J, the junction kept 8 bases outside the gene matches. Germline loops: CDR1 LGHDT, CDR2 YNNKEL (reference sequence). The CDR3 covers 16 residues. CDR3 amino acids: CASSQHGTGTYYGYTF. The CDR3 nucleotides read TGTGCCAGCAGCCAACACGGGACAGGAACCTACTATGGCTACACCTTC.

This clonotype was found many times. The chain has TRBV9 and TRBJ1-5; D is ambiguous. The CDR3 is 17 amino acids. The ends were cut back, 0 bases at V and 0 bases at J, with 13 bases in the middle. The germline V gene has CDR1 SGDLS and CDR2 YYNGEE. The chain's CDR3 is CASSVGSGPGSNQPQHF. The DNA of the CDR3 is TGTGCCAGCAGCGTAGGATCGGGTCCGGGTAGCAATCAGCCCCAGCATTTT.

This clonotype was seen many times. The CDR3 here is CASSLGQGFYEQYF. CDR3 nucleotides: TGCGCCAGCAGCTTGGGACAGGGCTTCTACGAGCAGTACTTC. J is TRBJ2-7 and V is TRBV5-1, with 7 bases that match TRBD1. Looked up from germline, CDR1 is SGHRS and CDR2 is YFSETQ. The CDR3 sequence is 14 residues long. The trim removed 0 bases at V and 3 bases at J, leaving 3 bases unmatched. Filled out from reference TRBV5-1 and TRBJ2-7, the complete variable domain reads KAGVTQTPRYLIKTRGQQVTLSCSPISGHRSVSWYQQTPGQGLQFLFEYFSETQRNKGNFPGRFSGRQFSNSRSEMNVSTLELGDSALYLCASSLGQGFYEQYFGPGTRLTVT.

This clonotype showed up many times. The chain links TRBV4-1 to TRBJ1-4; unclear D gene. The germline V gene encodes CDR1 MGHRA and CDR2 YSYEKL. Trimming pared 6 bases from V and 0 bases from J, leaving 14 bases between. The length of the CDR3 is 16 residues. The CDR3 nucleotides read TGCGCCAGCAGAAAATCCCCGACACCAACTAATGAAAAACTGTTTTTT. Protein: CASRKSPTPTNEKLFF.

The chain combines TRBV5-4 with TRBJ2-7; D is unresolved. The germline CDR1 and CDR2 sequences are SGHNT and YYREEE (reference sequence). Trimming shortened V by 0 bases and J by 3 bases, and 16 bases separated the two germline ends. CDR3 length: 16 residues. The CDR3 loop reads CASSLEGTARVYEQYF. For the CDR3, the DNA is TGTGCCAGCAGCTTGGAGGGCACCGCTCGGGTCTACGAGCAGTACTTC.

Ten or more counts support this clonotype. V is TRBV20-1 and J is TRBJ2-7, with 7 bases that match TRBD1. Germline V gene data show CDR1 as DFQATT and CDR2 as SNEGSKA (reference sequence). V trimming: 8 bases; J trimming: 2 bases; junction bases outside the gene matches: 12. The CDR3 length is 14 residues. CDR3 region: CSSPSTGWAYEQYF. CDR3 coding DNA: TGCAGTTCCCCCTCGACAGGGTGGGCCTACGAGCAGTACTTC.

There are many counts of this clonotype. V usage is TRBV28 and J usage is TRBJ2-6; D may match TRBD1 or TRBD2 (5 bases each). The V gene's germline CDR1 is MDHEN and CDR2 SYDVKM. The V end lost 6 bases, the J end lost 0 bases, and 24 bases lay between the germline ends. The CDR3 has 20 amino acids. Written as DNA, the CDR3 is TGTGCCAGCAGGGGGGAACCTAATAAATGGCTGAGCTCTGGGGCCAACGTCCTGACTTTC. Its translation: CASRGEPNKWLSSGANVLTF.

Ten or more counts support this clonotype. The chain links TRBV28 to TRBJ2-1, with D uncertain. The V gene's germline CDR1 is MDHEN and CDR2 SYDVKM. Trimming stripped 2 bases from V and 8 bases from J, with 10 bases between. The CDR3 totals 13 residues. The CDR3 DNA reads TGTGCCAGCAGTTTACCCTCGAAGGATGAGCAGTTCTTC. Translated, it gives CASSLPSKDEQFF. The variable domain in full, with the rest retrieved from reference TRBV28 and TRBJ2-1, is DVKVTQSSRYLVKRTGEKVFLECVQDMDHENMFWYRQDPGLGLRLIYFSYDVKMKEKGDIPEGYSVSREKKERFSLILESASTNQTSMYLCASSLPSKDEQFFGPGTRLTVL.

This clonotype was observed at least ten times. The chain uses TRBV2 and TRBJ2-2; D perhaps matches TRBD2 (5 bases). With 10 bases removed from V and 5 bases from J, the gap between germline ends came to 17 bases. The CDR3 length is 14 residues. CDR1 is SNHLY, CDR2 FYNNEI, per germline. The CDR3 spells CAIVRALGTGELFF. The CDR3 DNA reads as TGTGCCATCGTGCGGGCCTTGGGGACCGGGGAGCTGTTTTTT. Variable domain in full (rest from reference TRBV2 and TRBJ2-2): EPEVTQTPSHQVTQMGQEVILRCVPISNHLYFYWYRQILGQKVEFLVSFYNNEISEKSEIFDDQFSVERPDGSNFTLKIRSTKLEDSAMYFCAIVRALGTGELFFGEGSRLTVL.

This clonotype has at least ten counts. The rearrangement links TRBV7-9 to TRBJ1-2; D remains unclear. The CDR3 has 16 residues. Germline V gene sequence: CDR1 SEHNR, CDR2 FQNEAQ (reference sequence). V was shortened by 4 bases and J by 6 bases, with 21 bases between the two germline ends. The CDR3 reads CASSSYTRGEAHGYTF. The CDR3 nucleotides read TGTGCCAGCAGCTCCTACACGCGAGGCGAGGCACATGGCTACACCTTC.

This clonotype was seen ten or more times. The chain joins TRBV7-2 to TRBJ2-5, with TRBD2 identical over 10 bases. The CDR3 consists of 16 residues. The V gene's germline CDR1 is SGHTA and CDR2 FQGNSA. The junction had 3 bases not matched to a gene; V was cut back by 1 base and J by 1 base. This chain's CDR3 is CASSLVSGGVQETQYF. DNA for the CDR3: TGTGCCAGCAGCTTAGTGAGCGGGGGGGTCCAAGAGACCCAGTACTTC. The variable domain in full, completed from reference TRBV7-2 and TRBJ2-5, reads GAGVSQSPSNKVTEKGKDVELRCDPISGHTALYWYRQSLGQGLEFLIYFQGNSAPDKSGLPSDRFSAERTGGSVSTLTIQRTQQEDSAVYLCASSLVSGGVQETQYFGPGTRLLVL.

This clonotype appeared a few times. The chain joins TRBV6-2 or TRBV6-3 to TRBJ2-1, with D unresolved. CDR1 and CDR2 (germline): MNHEY, SVGEGT. The CDR3 extends over 15 amino acids. The V end lost 5 bases, the J end lost 3 bases, and 14 bases lay between the germline ends. CDR3 sequence: CASSPRTPSYNEQFF. The CDR3 nucleotides are TGTGCCAGCAGTCCCAGAACCCCTAGCTACAATGAGCAGTTCTTC.

This clonotype came up many times. This chain uses TRBV11-3 with TRBJ2-7; maybe TRBD1 (6 bases). Germline V gene lookup returns CDR1 SGHNT and CDR2 YENEEA. The CDR3 sequence is 14 residues long. Trimming removed 3 bases at V and 0 bases at J, with 9 bases between. CDR3: CASSFRDISYEQYF. CDR3 sequence (DNA): TGTGCCAGCAGCTTCCGGGACATCTCCTACGAGCAGTACTTC.

This clonotype was counted at least ten times. The chain is built from TRBV27 and TRBJ2-2; D gene unclear. CDR1 and CDR2 (germline): MNHEY, SMNVEV (reference sequence). This CDR3 spans 16 amino acids. The V end lost 2 bases, the J end lost 0 bases, and 10 bases lay between the germline ends. The CDR3 nucleotides read TGTGCCAGCAGTTTACGCCATTTCGCGAACACCGGGGAGCTGTTTTTT. It specifies CASSLRHFANTGELFF.

J is TRBJ2-2 and V is TRBV5-1; the D gene is possibly TRBD1 (6 bases). The CDR3 is 17 amino acids. Per the germline V gene, CDR1 is SGHRS and CDR2 is YFSETQ. Trimming took off 4 bases at V and 6 bases at J, with 22 bases between the two ends. The DNA of the CDR3 is TGCGCCAGCAGCCTTGGGGTGGACAGAATACTCGCCGGGGAGCTGTTTTTT. This sequence encodes CASSLGVDRILAGELFF.